This entry is about one T cell receptor beta chain. Its antigen remains unidentified. This sample stems from a study of T cell repertoires in ileal Crohn's disease. The study's findings and limits: Endoscopic recurrence occurred in every patient whose clonality exceeded 26.8%.

Sequencing was performed with immunoSEQ multiplex PCR; in TCRdb, only in-frame clones are kept and a portion is missing. The sample has fewer than 12,000 clones, approximately 72% seen once. The time point was: neoterminal ileum biopsy at postoperative endoscopy, about 6 months after surgery. Sequencing used ileal tissue. The origin of this receptor is an adult with Crohn's disease.

CDR3 nucleotides: TGTGCCAGCAGCACCGTAGACTATGGCTACACCTTC. Residues: CASSTVDYGYTF. The chain has TRBV5-6 and TRBJ1-2; D is unresolved. The CDR3 sequence is 12 residues long. Germline CDR1 and CDR2: SGHDT and YYEEEE. With 4 bases removed from V and 3 bases from J, the gap between germline ends came to 7 bases.